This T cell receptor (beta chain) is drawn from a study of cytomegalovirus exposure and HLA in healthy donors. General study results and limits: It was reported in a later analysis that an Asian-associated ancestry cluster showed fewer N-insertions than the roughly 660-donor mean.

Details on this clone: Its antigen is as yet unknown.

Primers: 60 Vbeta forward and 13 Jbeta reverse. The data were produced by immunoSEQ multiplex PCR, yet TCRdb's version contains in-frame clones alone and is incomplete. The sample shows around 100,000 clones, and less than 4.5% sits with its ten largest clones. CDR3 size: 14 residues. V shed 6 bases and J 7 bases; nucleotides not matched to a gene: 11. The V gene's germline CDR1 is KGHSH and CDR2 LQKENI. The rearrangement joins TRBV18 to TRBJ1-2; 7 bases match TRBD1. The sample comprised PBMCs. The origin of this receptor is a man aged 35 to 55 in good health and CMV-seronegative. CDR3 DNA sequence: TGTGCCAGCTCGGCAGACAGGGTAGGCGCTGGCTACACCTTC. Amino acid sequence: CASSADRVGAGYTF.